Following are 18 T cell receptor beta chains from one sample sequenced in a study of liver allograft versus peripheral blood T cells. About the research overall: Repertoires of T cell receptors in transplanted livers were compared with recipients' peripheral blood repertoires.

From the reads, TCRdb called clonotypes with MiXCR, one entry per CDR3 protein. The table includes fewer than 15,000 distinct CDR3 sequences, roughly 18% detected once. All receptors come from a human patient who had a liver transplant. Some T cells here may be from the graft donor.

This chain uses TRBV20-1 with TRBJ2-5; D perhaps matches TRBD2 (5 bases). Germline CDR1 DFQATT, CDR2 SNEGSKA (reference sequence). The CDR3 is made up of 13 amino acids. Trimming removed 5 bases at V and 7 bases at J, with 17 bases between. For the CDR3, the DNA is TGCAGTGCTCTTGTGACTAAAAAGGGGACCCAGTACTTC. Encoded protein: CSALVTKKGTQYF.

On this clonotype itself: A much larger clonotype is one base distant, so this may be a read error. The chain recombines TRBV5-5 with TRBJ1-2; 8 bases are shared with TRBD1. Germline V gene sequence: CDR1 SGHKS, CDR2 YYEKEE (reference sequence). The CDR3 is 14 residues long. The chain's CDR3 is CASSLGQGVYGFTF. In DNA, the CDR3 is TGTGCCAGCAGCCTAGGACAGGGAGTCTATGGCTTCACCTTC.

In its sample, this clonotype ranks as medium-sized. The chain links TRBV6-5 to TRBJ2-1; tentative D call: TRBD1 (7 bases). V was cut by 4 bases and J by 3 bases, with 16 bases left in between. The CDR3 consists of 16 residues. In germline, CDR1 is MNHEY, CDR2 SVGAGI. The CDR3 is CASSLTGPGGYNEQFF. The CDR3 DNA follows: TGTGCCAGCAGTTTGACAGGGCCCGGGGGCTACAATGAGCAGTTCTTC.

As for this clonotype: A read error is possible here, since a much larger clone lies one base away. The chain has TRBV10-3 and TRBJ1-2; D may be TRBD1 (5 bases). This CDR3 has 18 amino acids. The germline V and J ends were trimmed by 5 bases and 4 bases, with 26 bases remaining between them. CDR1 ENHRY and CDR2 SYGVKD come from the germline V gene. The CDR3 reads CAISYSSEGHRTFYGYTF. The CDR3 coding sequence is TGTGCCATCAGTTACTCGAGTGAGGGGCACCGCACCTTCTATGGCTACACCTTC.

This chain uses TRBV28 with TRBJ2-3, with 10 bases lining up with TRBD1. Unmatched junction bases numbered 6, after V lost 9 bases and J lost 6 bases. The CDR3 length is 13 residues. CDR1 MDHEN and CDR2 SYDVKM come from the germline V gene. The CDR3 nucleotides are TGTGCCAGTTCCGGGACAGGGGTGGATACGCAGTATTTT. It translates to CASSGTGVDTQYF.

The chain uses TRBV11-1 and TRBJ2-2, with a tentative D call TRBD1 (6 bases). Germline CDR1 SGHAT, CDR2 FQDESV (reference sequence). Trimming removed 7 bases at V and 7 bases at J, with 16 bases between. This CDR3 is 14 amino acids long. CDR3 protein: CASMLRGKIGELFF. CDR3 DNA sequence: TGTGCCAGCATGCTGAGGGGGAAAATCGGGGAGCTGTTTTTT. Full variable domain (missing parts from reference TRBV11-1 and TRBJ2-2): EAEVAQSPRYKITEKSQAVAFWCDPISGHATLYWYRQILGQGPELLVQFQDESVVDDSQLPKDRFSAERLKGVDSTLKIQPAELGDSAMYLCASMLRGKIGELFFGEGSRLTVL.

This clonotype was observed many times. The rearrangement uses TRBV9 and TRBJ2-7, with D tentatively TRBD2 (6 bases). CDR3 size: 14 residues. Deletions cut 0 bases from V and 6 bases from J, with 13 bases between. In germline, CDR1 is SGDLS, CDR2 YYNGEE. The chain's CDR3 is CASSVEEGWGEQYF. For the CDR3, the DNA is TGTGCCAGCAGCGTAGAGGAGGGATGGGGCGAGCAGTACTTC. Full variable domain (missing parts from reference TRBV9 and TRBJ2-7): DSGVTQTPKHLITATGQRVTLRCSPRSGDLSVYWYQQSLDQGLQFLIQYYNGEERAKGNILERFSAQQFPDLHSELNLSSLELGDSALYFCASSVEEGWGEQYFGPGTRLTVT.

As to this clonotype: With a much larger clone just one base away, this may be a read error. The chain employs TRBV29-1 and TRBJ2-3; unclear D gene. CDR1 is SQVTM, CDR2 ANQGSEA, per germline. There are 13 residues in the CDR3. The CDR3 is CSVEGPSIDTQYF. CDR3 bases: TGCAGCGTTGAAGGCCCAAGCATAGATACGCAGTATTTT.

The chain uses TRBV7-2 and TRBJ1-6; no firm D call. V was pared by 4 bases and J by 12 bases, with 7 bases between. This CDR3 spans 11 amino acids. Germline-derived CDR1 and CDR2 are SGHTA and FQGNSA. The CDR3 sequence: CASSSSRPLHF. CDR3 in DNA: TGTGCCAGCAGCTCATCCAGACCCCTCCACTTT.

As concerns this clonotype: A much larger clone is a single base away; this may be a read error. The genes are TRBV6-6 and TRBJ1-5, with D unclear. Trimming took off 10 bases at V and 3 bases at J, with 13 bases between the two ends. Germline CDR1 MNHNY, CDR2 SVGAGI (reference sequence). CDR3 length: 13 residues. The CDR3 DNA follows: TGTGCCACCCGTCAGAGTCTCAATCAGCCCCAGCATTTT. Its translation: CATRQSLNQPQHF.

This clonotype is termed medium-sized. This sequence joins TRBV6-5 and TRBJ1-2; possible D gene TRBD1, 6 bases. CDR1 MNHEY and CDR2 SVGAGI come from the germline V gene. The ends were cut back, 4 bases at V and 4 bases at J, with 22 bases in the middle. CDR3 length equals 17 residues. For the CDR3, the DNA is TGTGCCAGCAGTTTTAGCCGGAGGGGGTCCTCGTCCTATGGCTACACCTTC. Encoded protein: CASSFSRRGSSSYGYTF.

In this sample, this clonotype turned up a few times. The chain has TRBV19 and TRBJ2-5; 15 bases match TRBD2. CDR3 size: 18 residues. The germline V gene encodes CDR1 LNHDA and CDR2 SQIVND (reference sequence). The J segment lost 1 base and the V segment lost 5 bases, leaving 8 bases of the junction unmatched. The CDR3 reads CASSFGLAGGPSQETQYF. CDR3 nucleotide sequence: TGTGCCAGTAGTTTTGGACTAGCGGGGGGGCCATCCCAAGAGACCCAGTACTTC.

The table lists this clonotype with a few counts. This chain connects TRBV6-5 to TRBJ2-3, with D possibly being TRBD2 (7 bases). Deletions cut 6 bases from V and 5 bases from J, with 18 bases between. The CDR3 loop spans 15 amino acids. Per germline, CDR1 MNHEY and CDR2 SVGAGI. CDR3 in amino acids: CASSRGGGALDTQYF. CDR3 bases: TGTGCCAGCAGCCGGGGTGGGGGGGCGTTAGATACGCAGTATTTT.

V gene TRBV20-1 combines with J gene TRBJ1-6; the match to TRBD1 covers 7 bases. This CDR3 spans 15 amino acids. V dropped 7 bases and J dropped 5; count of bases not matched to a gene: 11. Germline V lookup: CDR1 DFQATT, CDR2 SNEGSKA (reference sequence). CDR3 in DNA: TGCAGTGGAAGTAAGGGGGCGATCCATAATTCACCCCTCCACTTT. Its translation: CSGSKGAIHNSPLHF.

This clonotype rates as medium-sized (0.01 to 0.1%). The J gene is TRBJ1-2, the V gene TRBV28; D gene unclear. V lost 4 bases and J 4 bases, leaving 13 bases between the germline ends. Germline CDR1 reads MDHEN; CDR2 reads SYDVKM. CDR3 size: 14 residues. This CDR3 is CASSSMDGAYGYTF. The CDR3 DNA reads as TGTGCCAGCAGTTCAATGGACGGAGCCTATGGCTACACCTTC.

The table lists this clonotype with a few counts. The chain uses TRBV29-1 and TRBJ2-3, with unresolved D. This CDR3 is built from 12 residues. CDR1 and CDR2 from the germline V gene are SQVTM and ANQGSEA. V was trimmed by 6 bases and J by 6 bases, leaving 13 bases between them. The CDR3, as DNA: TGCAGCGTCCGGAAGATAGGCGATACGCAGTATTTT. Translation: CSVRKIGDTQYF.

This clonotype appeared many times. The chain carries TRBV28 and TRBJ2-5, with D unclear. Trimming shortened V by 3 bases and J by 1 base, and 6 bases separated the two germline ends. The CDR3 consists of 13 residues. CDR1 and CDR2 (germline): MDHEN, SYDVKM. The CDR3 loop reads CASSFGAQETQYF. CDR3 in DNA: TGTGCCAGCAGTTTCGGCGCCCAAGAGACCCAGTACTTC.

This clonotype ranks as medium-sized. Here the CDR3 reads CASSIVGGLAGSGELFF. CDR3 sequence (DNA): TGTGCCAGTAGTATAGTGGGTGGGCTAGCGGGCTCCGGGGAGCTGTTTTTT. J is TRBJ2-2 and V is TRBV19, with TRBD2 identical over 8 bases. Germline CDR1 reads LNHDA; CDR2 reads SQIVND (reference sequence). The CDR3 is 17 residues long. With V trimmed by 1 base and J by 6 bases, 10 bases remained unmatched.